This T cell receptor beta chain is drawn from a study of monozygotic twins with inflammatory bowel disease. General study points: Sharing of clonotypes with others was lower in IBD patients than in healthy twins, and this was especially so with disease activity. TCRbeta inverse Simpson diversity was decreased in IBD patients versus healthy co-twins.

The authors isolated total RNA from whole blood without sorting T cells. Roughly 3,500 ng of total RNA went into each TCR library. Each CDR3 protein gets one entry in TCRdb, which reprocessed the 5' RACE reads and gives no DNA. This sample contains about 380,000 distinct CDR3 sequences. In regard to this clonotype: Its antigen is still unknown.

CDR3 length: 14 amino acids. The specimen sequenced was blood. The source of this sequence is a human donor with ulcerative colitis or Crohn's disease, or a healthy co-twin of an affected twin (not recorded which). The chain combines TRBV12-3 or TRBV12-4 with TRBJ2-5; without DNA, the TCRdb call of TRBD2 cannot be checked. CDR3 loop: CASGTSGVQETQYF.